A single sample is the source of the 29 T cell receptor beta chains below, sequenced in a study of T cell responses to AZD1222 COVID-19 vaccine. Repertoires were generated with immunoSEQ multiplex PCR, while TCRdb's copy carries only in-frame clones and drops some. The table has about 170,000 clones, roughly nine tenths seen once. The sequences come from peripheral blood, collected on day 0 of AZD1222 vaccination. All receptors derive from an adult in good health.

There are a few counts of this clone. This sequence joins TRBV4-3 and TRBJ1-2; possible D gene TRBD1, 5 bases. Germline CDR1 LGHNA, CDR2 YSLEER. The CDR3 consists of 14 residues. V gave up 2 bases and J gave up 2 bases, with 9 bases separating them. The CDR3 sequence: CASSQWGRNYGYTF. In nucleotides, the CDR3 is TGCGCCAGCAGCCAATGGGGCCGAAACTATGGCTACACCTTC.

With regard to this clone: Germline is not matched at one junction end, which may reflect a read error. Written as DNA, the CDR3 is TGTGCCAGCTCACCAAATTCCCGGTCCAGCGAGAACTTC. It yields the protein CASSPNSRSSENF. V is TRBV18 and J is TRBJ2-7; D is unclear. From germline, CDR1 is KGHSH and CDR2 LQKENI. The CDR3 consists of 13 residues.

J is TRBJ1-6 and V is TRBV7-2; 10 bases fit TRBD1. V lost 1 base, J lost 7 bases, and 4 bases stayed unmatched. Germline CDR1 SGHTA, CDR2 FQGNSA. The CDR3 length is 16 residues. CDR3 in DNA: TGTGCCAGCAGCTTAGGGGGGACAGGGGAAAATTCACCCCTCCACTTT. Translation gives CASSLGGTGENSPLHF.

The rearrangement links TRBV4-1 to TRBJ2-1, with D perhaps matching TRBD2 (5 bases). Germline-derived CDR1 and CDR2 are MGHRA and YSYEKL. The CDR3 runs 15 residues. V was cut by 1 base and J by 0 bases, with 7 bases left in between. The CDR3 DNA follows: TGCGCCAGCAGCCAAGCGGGGAGCTCCTACAATGAGCAGTTCTTC. The encoded protein is CASSQAGSSYNEQFF.

This clone showed up just once. The chain has TRBV7-9 and TRBJ1-6; D is ambiguous. Per the germline V gene, CDR1 is SEHNR and CDR2 is FQNEAQ (reference sequence). The V end was cut by 0 bases, the J end by 5 bases, with 14 bases between. The CDR3 totals 17 residues. The DNA of the CDR3 is TGTGCCAGCAGCTTAGCGCAACGGGGTTCCAATAATTCACCCCTCCACTTT. Its translation: CASSLAQRGSNNSPLHF.

The V and J genes are TRBV19 and TRBJ1-5; D is unresolved. V was trimmed by 4 bases and J by 2 bases, leaving 18 bases between them. Germline assignment: CDR1 LNHDA and CDR2 SQIVND (reference sequence). This CDR3 spans 17 amino acids. The CDR3 loop is CASSREGGSSGNQPQHF. The CDR3 nucleotides read TGTGCCAGTAGTAGAGAGGGAGGATCTAGCGGCAATCAGCCCCAGCATTTT.

J is TRBJ2-1 and V is TRBV11-3, with no clear D. V was cut by 3 bases and J by 4 bases, with 10 bases left in between. Germline CDR1 is SGHNT and CDR2 is YENEEA. The CDR3 totals 14 residues. CDR3 loop: CASSFADIYNEQFF. The CDR3 DNA is TGTGCCAGCAGCTTCGCAGACATATACAATGAGCAGTTCTTC. Variable domain in full (rest from reference TRBV11-3 and TRBJ2-1): EAGVVQSPRYKIIEKKQPVAFWCNPISGHNTLYWYLQNLGQGPELLIRYENEEAVDDSQLPKDRFSAERLKGVDSTLKIQPAELGDSAVYLCASSFADIYNEQFFGPGTRLTVL.

The chain is built from TRBV5-1 and TRBJ2-2; no clear D. CDR1 and CDR2 from the germline V gene are SGHRS and YFSETQ. Between the trimmed V and J ends, which lost 0 bases and 0 bases, there was a span of 9 bases. CDR3 length equals 16 residues. The CDR3 reads CASSLDIGPNTGELFF. The CDR3 nucleotides read TGCGCCAGCAGCTTGGACATCGGCCCGAACACCGGGGAGCTGTTTTTT.

On this clone itself: One end of the junction varies from germline; a read error may be responsible. V and J are TRBV11-1 and TRBJ1-4; 11 bases agree with TRBD1. This CDR3 comprises 16 residues. CDR1 is SGHAT, CDR2 FQDESV, per germline (reference sequence). The CDR3 DNA follows: TGTGCCAGCAGCCAAAAAGGACAGGGGGCTAACGAAAAACTGTTTTTT. Translation: CASSQKGQGANEKLFF.

The rearrangement joins TRBV28 to TRBJ1-2; no firm D call. Germline loops: CDR1 MDHEN, CDR2 SYDVKM. This CDR3 has 12 amino acids. V was trimmed by 5 bases and J by 4 bases, leaving 8 bases between them. CDR3 sequence reads: CASSRDVYGYTF. DNA of the CDR3: TGTGCCAGCAGTCGCGACGTCTATGGCTACACCTTC.

The rearrangement links TRBV28 to TRBJ1-2, with D unclear. Germline V CDR1 and CDR2: MDHEN, SYDVKM. The germline V and J ends were trimmed by 4 bases and 4 bases, with 16 bases remaining between them. The CDR3 has 15 amino acids. CDR3 protein: CASSSVPGAPYGYTF. For the CDR3, the DNA is TGTGCCAGCAGTTCCGTGCCCGGCGCCCCCTATGGCTACACCTTC.

The chain joins TRBV7-6 to TRBJ2-7; the match to TRBD2 covers 8 bases. There are 16 residues in the CDR3. Trimming took 5 bases from V and 2 from J; bases not matched to a gene: 11. Germline V lookup: CDR1 SGHVS, CDR2 FNYEAQ. In nucleotides, the CDR3 is TGTGCCAGCAGCCCCGGACTAAGCGGGGGCCCCTACGAGCAGTACTTC. Translating gives CASSPGLSGGPYEQYF.

The V and J genes are TRBV21-1 and TRBJ2-1; the table's TRBD2 call for D was not verified on the DNA. TRBV21-1 is marked as a pseudogene. The CDR3 contains 18 residues. The CDR3 is CASSKVLTSGGAFDEQFF. The CDR3 DNA reads as TGTGCCAGCAGCAAAGTCCTCACTAGCGGGGGGGCTTTTGATGAGCAGTTCTTC.

This rearrangement joins TRBV11-2 to TRBJ1-1, with D perhaps TRBD1 (6 bases). In germline, CDR1 is SGHAT, CDR2 FQNNGV. CDR3 size: 15 residues. Trimming removed 7 bases from V and 0 bases from J, with 15 bases in between. Written as DNA, the CDR3 is TGTGCCAGCACTCAGGGGCTTGGATTGAACACTGAAGCTTTCTTT. Protein: CASTQGLGLNTEAFF.

V and J are TRBV9 and TRBJ2-1; no clear D gene. This CDR3 is built from 18 residues. Germline V lookup: CDR1 SGDLS, CDR2 YYNGEE. V was cut by 3 bases and J by 0 bases, with 19 bases left in between. The CDR3 here is CASSGSGAYLSSYNEQFF. For the CDR3, the DNA is TGTGCCAGCAGCGGATCGGGCGCATACCTGAGCTCCTACAATGAGCAGTTCTTC. The whole variable domain, filled in from reference TRBV9 and TRBJ2-1, reads DSGVTQTPKHLITATGQRVTLRCSPRSGDLSVYWYQQSLDQGLQFLIQYYNGEERAKGNILERFSAQQFPDLHSELNLSSLELGDSALYFCASSGSGAYLSSYNEQFFGPGTRLTVL.

The chain's CDR3 is CASSLGSEVYEQYF. The CDR3 DNA sequence: TGTGCCAGCAGTTTGGGAAGCGAGGTATACGAGCAGTACTTC. This sequence joins TRBV28 and TRBJ2-7, with no clear D. CDR1 and CDR2 (germline): MDHEN, SYDVKM. The CDR3 has 14 residues. Trimming took 3 bases from V and 4 from J, leaving 13 bases between them.

V and J are TRBV5-1 and TRBJ1-5; TRBD1 might be the D (5 bases). Per the germline V gene, CDR1 is SGHRS and CDR2 is YFSETQ. Between the trimmed V and J ends, which lost 5 bases and 5 bases, there was a span of 14 bases. This CDR3 is 14 amino acids long. Here the CDR3 reads CASSLAWGDQPQHF. CDR3 nucleotide sequence: TGCGCCAGCAGTCTGGCGTGGGGGGATCAGCCCCAGCATTTT.

J is TRBJ1-1 and V is TRBV4-3; D uncertain. CDR1 and CDR2 (germline): LGHNA, YSLEER. The length of the CDR3 is 15 residues. V shed 1 base and J shed 7 bases, with 16 bases lying between them. CDR3 residues: CASSQGRAGAYEAFF. For the CDR3, the DNA is TGCGCCAGCAGCCAAGGGCGAGCAGGAGCTTATGAAGCTTTCTTT.

This clone occurred a few times. The V call is TRBV6-5, the J call TRBJ2-7; D may match TRBD1 or TRBD2 (6 bases each). The CDR3 runs to 14 residues. V gave up 6 bases and J gave up 4 bases, with 16 bases separating them. CDR1 is MNHEY and CDR2 is SVGAGI in the germline V gene. The chain's CDR3 is CASRVTGRRYEQYF. In DNA, the CDR3 is TGTGCCAGCAGGGTCACAGGGAGGAGGTACGAGCAGTACTTC.

The rearrangement links TRBV6-1 to TRBJ2-1; 10 bases fit TRBD2. Germline V gene lookup returns CDR1 MNHNS and CDR2 SASEGT. V trimming: 4 bases; J trimming: 0 bases; junction bases outside the gene matches: 6. The CDR3 consists of 17 residues. CDR3 in DNA: TGTGCCAGCAGTGCCTGGATAGCGGGGGGCTCCTACAATGAGCAGTTCTTC. Its protein is CASSAWIAGGSYNEQFF.

CDR3 sequence: CASSLGTGGDTEAFF. The DNA for the CDR3 is TGTGCCAGCAGCTTGGGGACAGGGGGCGACACTGAAGCTTTCTTT. The chain has TRBV7-3 and TRBJ1-1, with TRBD1 matching over 12 bases. CDR3 length equals 15 residues. The V gene end was trimmed by 3 bases and the J gene end by 3 bases; junction bases not matched to a gene: 2. Germline loops: CDR1 SGHTA, CDR2 FQGTGA.

This chain uses TRBV19 with TRBJ1-1; D might be TRBD1 (5 bases). V was trimmed by 7 bases and J by 3 bases, leaving 15 bases between them. The germline V gene has CDR1 LNHDA and CDR2 SQIVND (reference sequence). This CDR3 is 14 amino acids long. The CDR3 region is CASNTPGVDTEAFF. The DNA for the CDR3 is TGTGCCAGTAACACCCCGGGGGTGGACACTGAAGCTTTCTTT.

The chain uses TRBV7-2 and TRBJ2-3, with a possible D match to TRBD2 (5 bases). This CDR3 spans 14 amino acids. V lost 3 bases and J 4 bases, leaving 11 bases between the germline ends. Germline V lookup: CDR1 SGHTA, CDR2 FQGNSA. As DNA, the CDR3 is TGTGCCAGCAGCTTTCTTGACTATTCAGATACGCAGTATTTT. Encoded protein: CASSFLDYSDTQYF.

This clone was detected a few times. The chain is built from TRBV10-3 and TRBJ2-4; no clear D. The length of the CDR3 is 15 residues. Germline V gene data show CDR1 as ENHRY and CDR2 as SYGVKD. The V and J ends lost 5 bases and 0 bases respectively, with 11 bases between them. The CDR3: CAISLNVLAKNIQYF. The CDR3 DNA sequence: TGTGCCATCAGTTTGAATGTCCTAGCCAAAAACATTCAGTACTTC.

V and J are TRBV19 and TRBJ1-5, with D unclear. Germline V gene lookup returns CDR1 LNHDA and CDR2 SQIVND (reference sequence). V dropped 3 bases and J dropped 7 bases, with 7 bases sitting between them. The CDR3 length is 12 residues. The CDR3 coding sequence is TGTGCCAGTAGTATCCCCAAACAGCCCCAGCATTTT. Translation: CASSIPKQPQHF.

The rearrangement joins TRBV5-6 to TRBJ2-4, with TRBD1 identical over 8 bases. The CDR3 has 14 residues. CDR1 SGHDT and CDR2 YYEEEE come from the germline V gene. V gave up 0 bases and J gave up 6 bases; unmatched junction bases: 2. The CDR3 spells CASSLAGTGNIQYF. The CDR3 nucleotides are TGTGCCAGCAGCTTGGCCGGGACAGGAAACATTCAGTACTTC.

The genes are TRBV20-1 and TRBJ2-7, with D perhaps assigned TRBD1 or TRBD2 (5 bases each). Deletions cut 3 bases from V and 2 bases from J, with 14 bases between. Germline-derived CDR1 and CDR2 are DFQATT and SNEGSKA (reference sequence). CDR3 size: 14 residues. For the CDR3, the DNA is TGCAGTGCTAGTCGCCGGGACGGGGCCTACGAGCAGTACTTC. Translated: CSASRRDGAYEQYF.

V is TRBV27 and J is TRBJ2-7; possible D gene TRBD1, 5 bases. Trimming removed 8 bases from V and 3 bases from J, with 17 bases in between. The CDR3 spans 14 residues. Per the germline V gene, CDR1 is MNHEY and CDR2 is SMNVEV (reference sequence). CDR3 loop: CASGQGAWGYEQYF. The CDR3 DNA reads as TGTGCCAGCGGTCAAGGGGCCTGGGGCTACGAGCAGTACTTC.

The chain links TRBV27 to TRBJ2-3; 12 nucleotides line up with TRBD2. V lost 5 bases and J lost 10; bases outside the gene matches: 19. The germline V gene encodes CDR1 MNHEY and CDR2 SMNVEV (reference sequence). The CDR3 spans 18 residues. Here the CDR3 reads CASSPTSGGTLGAVSQYF. The CDR3 DNA reads TGTGCCAGCAGTCCCACTAGCGGGGGGACCTTGGGGGCAGTCTCGCAGTATTTT.